The T cell receptor (beta chain) described here comes from a study of cytomegalovirus exposure and HLA in healthy donors. Study findings and constraints: Presence/absence analyses supposed approximately even sequencing depth among donors.

The PCR had 60 Vbeta and 13 Jbeta primers. Assay used: immunoSEQ multiplex PCR; TCRdb lists only in-frame clones, some missing. Of approximately 220,000 clones detected, 75% to 85% appear once; the ten largest clones hold 1.4%. The V and J ends lost 8 bases and 3 bases, in that order; junction bases with no gene match: 9. CDR3 size: 14 residues. Germline V gene sequence: CDR1 ENHRY, CDR2 SYGVKD. As regards this clone: As yet, its antigen is unknown.

Source material: PBMCs. This receptor was obtained from a girl aged 10 to 17 in good health and CMV-seronegative. The chain combines TRBV10-3 with TRBJ2-5; 7 nucleotides match TRBD1. The CDR3 DNA is TGTGCCATCGGACTCGGGACAGCAGAAGAGACCCAGTACTTC. Protein sequence: CAIGLGTAEETQYF.